A selection of T cell receptor beta chains follows, all from one sample in a study of OX40 agonist ivuxolimab in advanced cancers. TCRdb keeps only in-frame clones here, not all; method: immunoSEQ multiplex PCR. This sample yields approximately 71,000 clones, of which roughly 84% are seen a single time; around 0.8% belongs to the top ten. The sequencing used CD4+ or CD8+ T cells sorted from blood, collected in a trial of the OX40 agonist ivuxolimab. Receptors were obtained from an adult with an advanced solid tumor such as melanoma, head and neck, liver or kidney cancer. The CDR3 runs from the conserved cysteine through the conserved F or W. The D gene is left open where the match is weak. Clone size, where shown, is once, few, many, or a class for clones that have expanded.

J,size,V,D,CDR3,DNA
TRBJ2-5,.,TRBV7-2,TRBD2,CASSSPPGLAGYGETQYF,TGTGCCAGCAGCTCCCCCCCCGGACTAGCGGGATATGGGGAGACCCAGTACTTC
TRBJ1-5,.,TRBV23-1,.,CASLAPPGSNQPQHF,TGCGCCAGTCTAGCCCCCCCTGGCAGCAATCAGCCCCAGCATTTT
TRBJ2-5,.,TRBV19,.,CASSMAAQETQYF,TGTGCCAGTAGTATGGCAGCTCAAGAGACCCAGTACTTC
TRBJ1-1,.,TRBV5-1,.,CASSLLEVRNTEAFF,TGCGCCAGCAGCTTGTTAGAGGTAAGGAACACTGAAGCTTTCTTT
TRBJ2-1,.,TRBV18,TRBD1,CASSGQGVLWLF,TGTGCCAGCTCAGGGCAGGGGGTTTTATGGCTCTTC
TRBJ2-1,.,TRBV14,TRBD1,CASSQDVRAGGQFF,TGTGCCAGCAGCCAAGATGTAAGGGCAGGGGGGCAGTTCTTC
TRBJ2-1,.,TRBV19,.,CASSSLSRGRPNEQFF,TGTGCCAGTAGTTCCTTATCGAGGGGTCGGCCCAATGAGCAGTTCTTC
TRBJ1-2,.,TRBV2,TRBD1,CASRYRGQRYGYTF,TGTGCCAGCAGATACAGGGGTCAGCGCTATGGCTACACCTTC
TRBJ2-7,.,TRBV7-9,.,CASSLGDQRLPYEQYF,TGTGCCAGCAGCTTAGGGGACCAACGCCTACCTTACGAGCAGTACTTC
TRBJ2-7,.,TRBV7-9,TRBD2,CASSSYSGRYEQYF,TGCGCCAGCAGCTCTTACAGCGGGAGATACGAGCAGTACTTC
TRBJ2-3,.,TRBV18,TRBD1,CASSLGTGGANTQYF,TGTGCCAGCTCTCTCGGGACAGGGGGCGCAAATACGCAGTATTTT
TRBJ1-2,once,TRBV7-2,.,CASTQAGFDGYTF,TGTGCCAGCACCCAGGCGGGGTTTGATGGCTACACCTTC
TRBJ2-7,.,TRBV6-1,.,CASSYGRRSGYEQYF,TGTGCCAGCAGCTACGGCCGGCGGTCAGGGTATGAGCAGTACTTC
TRBJ2-7,.,TRBV7-6,.,CASSIALTYEQYF,TGTGCCAGCAGCATAGCGCTAACCTACGAGCAGTACTTC
TRBJ1-5,.,TRBV6-1,.,CASSGPSGVNQPQHF,TGTGCCAGCAGTGGCCCCTCGGGGGTCAATCAGCCCCAGCATTTT
TRBJ1-1,.,TRBV5-4,.,CASSSPGLRGTEAFF,TGTGCCAGCAGCTCCCCGGGACTTCGGGGAACTGAAGCTTTCTTT
TRBJ1-2,.,TRBV6-5,.,CASSSHSPSNYGYTF,TGTGCCAGCAGTAGTCACTCCCCCTCTAACTATGGCTACACCTTC
TRBJ2-3,.,TRBV2,TRBD1,CASSELGGPDTQYF,TGTGCCAGCAGTGAATTAGGGGGCCCAGATACGCAGTATTTT
TRBJ2-7,.,TRBV10-3,TRBD1,CAISEGDRGGYEQYF,TGTGCCATCAGTGAAGGCGACAGGGGGGGGTACGAGCAGTACTTC
TRBJ1-2,.,TRBV9,.,CASSANYGYTF,TGTGCCAGCAGCGCTAACTATGGCTACACCTTC
TRBJ2-7,.,TRBV7-2,TRBD2,CASSLAASGVEQYF,TGTGCCAGCAGCTTAGCCGCTAGCGGGGTCGAGCAGTACTTC
TRBJ1-2,once,TRBV7-2,TRBD1,CASSSTGLGSYGYTF,TGTGCCAGCAGCTCGACAGGGTTAGGAAGCTATGGCTACACCTTC
TRBJ2-5,.,TRBV7-8,.,CASSLSGRGTQYF,TGTGCCAGCAGCCTTAGCGGACGGGGGACCCAGTACTTC
TRBJ2-3,.,TRBV10-2,.,CASSVPRPDTQYF,TGCGCCAGCAGTGTCCCACGACCAGATACGCAGTATTTT
TRBJ2-4,.,TRBV14,.,CASSQEAYRDLAKNIQYF,TGTGCCAGCAGCCAGGAGGCTTACAGGGACCTAGCCAAAAACATTCAGTACTTC
TRBJ2-5,.,TRBV11-2,.,CASSVQTARETQYF,TGTGCCAGCAGCGTACAGACAGCCCGGGAGACCCAGTACTTC
TRBJ1-4,.,TRBV2,TRBD1,CASLRDRGSEKLFF,TGTGCCAGTCTACGGGACAGGGGTTCGGAAAAACTGTTTTTT